These T cell receptor beta chains were read from a single sample in a study of T cell repertoires in cytomegalovirus infection. TCRdb independently ran MiXCR on the reads; one entry per CDR3 protein. The profile shows fewer than 1,000,000 distinct CDR3 sequences, about 33% of them singletons. No antigen is known for these receptors. This specimen consisted of cultured CD8+ T cells from PBMCs, obtained from culture after CMV antigen stimulation. Receptors originate from a human donor in good health (CMV status not recorded). Some clones in this sample may be carry-over from other donors' samples. Both conserved end residues are part of each CDR3. The order of the fields is clone size, J gene, CDR3 length, V gene, D gene, CDR3 DNA, CDR3 protein. D genes are given only for firm matches. Not all rows give a size; the values are once, few, many and, for expanded clones, a class.

. | TRBJ1-6 | 13 | TRBV4-3 | . | TGCGCCAGCAGCCAAGGACAGCAAGGGTCCCTCCACTTT | CASSQGQQGSLHF
. | TRBJ1-2 | 15 | TRBV6-5 | . | TGTGCCAGCAGTTACCTCCGGACAGTAGGGTATGGCTACACCTTC | CASSYLRTVGYGYTF
many | TRBJ2-3 | 15 | TRBV7-2 | . | TGTGCCAGCAGCTTAGTGGACAGCGCATTGGGTACGCAGTATTTT | CASSLVDSALGTQYF
. | TRBJ2-7 | 15 | TRBV7-6 | TRBD1 | TGTGCCAGCAGCTTAGACACGGGACAGGGGTACGAGCAGTACTTC | CASSLDTGQGYEQYF
. | TRBJ2-5 | 15 | TRBV2 | TRBD2 | TGTGCCTGCCCGAGGGCCAGCGGGGGCAGGGAGACCCAGTACTTC | CACPRASGGRETQYF
. | TRBJ2-3 | 15 | TRBV11-2 | . | TGTGCCAGCAGCTTAGGACCCGGATTCACAGATACGCAGTATTTT | CASSLGPGFTDTQYF
. | TRBJ2-6 | 14 | TRBV27 | TRBD1 | TGTGCCAGCAGTAAATCTCACAGGGGCCCAGCCCTGACTTTC | CASSKSHRGPALTF
few | TRBJ1-1 | 18 | TRBV27 | . | TGTGCCAGCAGTTTAAAGGAACCCAGGGGCTACGTGAGGACTGAAGCTTTCTTT | CASSLKEPRGYVRTEAFF
. | TRBJ2-2 | 17 | TRBV28 | TRBD2 | TGTGCCAGCAGTTTAAGCCGGGGGGGCAGGAACACCGGGGAGCTGTTTTTT | CASSLSRGGRNTGELFF
many | TRBJ2-1 | 13 | TRBV7-9 | . | TGTGCCAGCAGCTCACTCGAGAACAATGAGCAGTTCTTC | CASSSLENNEQFF
. | TRBJ2-5 | 13 | TRBV7-9 | . | TGTGCCAGCACCCCATCGGGGGAAGAGACCCAGTACTTC | CASTPSGEETQYF
. | TRBJ1-2 | 17 | TRBV4-1 | TRBD1 | TGCGCCAGCAGCCAGAGTCGGACAGGGGTCACTAACTATGGCTACACCTTC | CASSQSRTGVTNYGYTF
. | TRBJ2-3 | 15 | TRBV7-4 | TRBD2 | TGTGCCAGCAGCTCAGGACTAGAAAGCACAGATACGCAGTATTTT | CASSSGLESTDTQYF
. | TRBJ2-3 | 16 | TRBV5-1 | . | TGCGCCAGCAGCCCTTCTACGTCTTCATTACCAGATACGCAGTATTTT | CASSPSTSSLPDTQYF
. | TRBJ2-2 | 15 | TRBV7-2 | . | TGTGCCAGCAGCTTAGGCGAGGGGCACACCGGGGAGCTGTTTTTT | CASSLGEGHTGELFF
. | TRBJ2-3 | 16 | TRBV27 | TRBD2 | TGTGCCAGCAGTGATCGAGCGGGGGGGATCACAGATACGCAGTATTTT | CASSDRAGGITDTQYF
. | TRBJ1-1 | 13 | TRBV7-9 | . | TGTGCCAGCATTCGAACAGGGAACACTGAAGCTTTCTTT | CASIRTGNTEAFF
. | TRBJ2-2 | 15 | TRBV7-8 | . | TGTGCCGGCAGCCGGACCCAGGGGAACACCGGGGAGCTGTTTTTT | CAGSRTQGNTGELFF
few | TRBJ1-3 | 13 | TRBV2 | . | TGTGCCAGCAGTGACCCAGGGGGAAACACCATATATTTT | CASSDPGGNTIYF
few | TRBJ1-1 | 16 | TRBV6-1 | . | TGTGCCAGCAGTATCCACGGAGACGGGGGGTATACTGAAGCTTTCTTT | CASSIHGDGGYTEAFF
few | TRBJ2-1 | 13 | TRBV7-9 | . | TGTGCCAGCCGAAGAGACGGTTACAATGAGCAGTTCTTC | CASRRDGYNEQFF
. | TRBJ2-2 | 15 | TRBV20-1 | . | TGCAGTGCTAGAGTAAGGGGCCCGAACACCGGGGAGCTGTTTTTT | CSARVRGPNTGELFF
once | TRBJ2-2 | 17 | TRBV5-6 | . | TGTGCCAGCAGCTTGGCCCTTGGACCGCCGAACACCGGGGAGCTGTTTTTT | CASSLALGPPNTGELFF
. | TRBJ2-1 | 15 | TRBV20-1 | . | TGCAGTGCTGTCACCGGGACTTCCCCCTACAATGAGCAGTTCTTC | CSAVTGTSPYNEQFF
few | TRBJ2-5 | 14 | TRBV7-9 | TRBD1 | TGTGCCAGCAGCGATCGACAGGGTGGAGAGACCCAGTACTTC | CASSDRQGGETQYF
many | TRBJ2-7 | 12 | TRBV12-3/TRBV12-4 | . | TGTGCCAGCAAACCCGGGGGCTACGAGCAGTACTTC | CASKPGGYEQYF
. | TRBJ2-7 | 12 | TRBV4-1 | . | TGCGCCAGCAGCCAACACTCAGACGAGCAGTACTTC | CASSQHSDEQYF
few | TRBJ2-2 | 16 | TRBV9 | . | TGTGCCAGCAGCGTTCAAGTAGCTTGGAACACCGGGGAGCTGTTTTTT | CASSVQVAWNTGELFF
. | TRBJ2-3 | 16 | TRBV19 | TRBD2 | TGTGCCAGTAGTAATCGACTAGCGGGGGGCACAGATACGCAGTATTTT | CASSNRLAGGTDTQYF
. | TRBJ2-5 | 16 | TRBV28 | TRBD2 | TGTGCCAGCAGTTTAGTTAGCGGGGGATACCAAGAGACCCAGTACTTC | CASSLVSGGYQETQYF
many | TRBJ1-1 | 13 | TRBV7-2 | . | TGTGCCAGCAGCTTAGAGGTGAACACTGAAGCTTTCTTT | CASSLEVNTEAFF